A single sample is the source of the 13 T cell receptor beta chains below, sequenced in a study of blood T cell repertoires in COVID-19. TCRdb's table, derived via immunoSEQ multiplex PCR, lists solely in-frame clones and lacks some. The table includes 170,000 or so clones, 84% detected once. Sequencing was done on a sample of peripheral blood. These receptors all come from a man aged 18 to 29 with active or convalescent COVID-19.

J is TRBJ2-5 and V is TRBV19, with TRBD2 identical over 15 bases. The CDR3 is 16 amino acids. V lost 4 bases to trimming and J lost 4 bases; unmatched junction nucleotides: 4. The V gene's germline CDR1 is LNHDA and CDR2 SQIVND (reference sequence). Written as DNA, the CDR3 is TGTGCCAGTAGTAGCGGACTAGCGGGAGGGCTAGAGACCCAGTACTTC. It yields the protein CASSSGLAGGLETQYF. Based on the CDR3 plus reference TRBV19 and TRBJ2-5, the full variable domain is DGGITQSPKYLFRKEGQNVTLSCEQNLNHDAMYWYRQDPGQGLRLIYYSQIVNDFQKGDIAEGYSVSREKKESFPLTVTSAQKNPTAFYLCASSSGLAGGLETQYFGPGTRLLVL.

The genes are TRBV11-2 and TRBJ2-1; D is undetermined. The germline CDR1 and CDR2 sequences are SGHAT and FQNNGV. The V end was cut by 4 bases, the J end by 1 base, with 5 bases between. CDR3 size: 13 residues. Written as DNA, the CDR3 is TGTGCCAGCAGCTCACAGTCCTACAATGAGCAGTTCTTC. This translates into CASSSQSYNEQFF.

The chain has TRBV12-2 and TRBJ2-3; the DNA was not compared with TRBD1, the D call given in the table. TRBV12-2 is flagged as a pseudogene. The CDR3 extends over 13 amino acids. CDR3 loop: CASRLHNTDTQYF. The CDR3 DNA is TGTGCAAGTCGCCTTCACAACACAGATACGCAGTATTTT.

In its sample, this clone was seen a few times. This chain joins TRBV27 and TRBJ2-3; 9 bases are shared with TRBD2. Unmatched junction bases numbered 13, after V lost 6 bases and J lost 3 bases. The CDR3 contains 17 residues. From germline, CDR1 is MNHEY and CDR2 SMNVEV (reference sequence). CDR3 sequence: CASSLLLAGVGTDTQYF. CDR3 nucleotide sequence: TGTGCCAGCAGCCTTCTTTTAGCGGGAGTTGGGACAGATACGCAGTATTTT.

The DNA of the CDR3 is TGTGCCAGCAGCTCCTCTAGTGAGTCAGATACGCAGTATTTT. Amino acid sequence: CASSSSSESDTQYF. The rearrangement uses TRBV7-9 and TRBJ2-3; D remains unclear. Trimming stripped 4 bases from V and 4 bases from J, with 12 bases between. The CDR3 has 14 amino acids. Germline-derived CDR1 and CDR2 are SEHNR and FQNEAQ (reference sequence).

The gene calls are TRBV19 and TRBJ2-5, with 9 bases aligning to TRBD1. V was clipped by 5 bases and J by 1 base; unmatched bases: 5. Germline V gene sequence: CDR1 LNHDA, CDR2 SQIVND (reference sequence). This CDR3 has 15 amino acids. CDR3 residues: CASSLGQGFQETQYF. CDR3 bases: TGTGCCAGTAGTTTGGGACAGGGCTTCCAAGAGACCCAGTACTTC.

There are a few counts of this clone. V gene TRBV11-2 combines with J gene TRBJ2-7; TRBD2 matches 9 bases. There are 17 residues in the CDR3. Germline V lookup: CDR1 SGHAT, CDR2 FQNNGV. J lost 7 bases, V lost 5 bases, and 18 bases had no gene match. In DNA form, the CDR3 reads TGTGCCAGCAGCGCCCACCAGGGGCTAGCGGGAAAAGGAGAGCAGTACTTC. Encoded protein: CASSAHQGLAGKGEQYF.

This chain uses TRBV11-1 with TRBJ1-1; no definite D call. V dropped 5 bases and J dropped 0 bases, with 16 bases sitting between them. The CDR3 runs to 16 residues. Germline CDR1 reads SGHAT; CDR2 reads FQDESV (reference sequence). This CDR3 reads CASSGPEGRMNTEAFF. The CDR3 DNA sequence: TGTGCCAGCAGCGGTCCCGAGGGCAGGATGAACACTGAAGCTTTCTTT.

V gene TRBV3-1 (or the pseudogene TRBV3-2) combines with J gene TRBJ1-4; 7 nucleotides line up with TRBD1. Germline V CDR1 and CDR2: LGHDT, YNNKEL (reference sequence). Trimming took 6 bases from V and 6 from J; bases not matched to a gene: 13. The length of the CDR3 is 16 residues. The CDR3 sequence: CASSRGLGSWDEKLFF. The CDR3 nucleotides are TGTGCCAGCAGTAGGGGGCTGGGTTCGTGGGATGAAAAACTGTTTTTT.

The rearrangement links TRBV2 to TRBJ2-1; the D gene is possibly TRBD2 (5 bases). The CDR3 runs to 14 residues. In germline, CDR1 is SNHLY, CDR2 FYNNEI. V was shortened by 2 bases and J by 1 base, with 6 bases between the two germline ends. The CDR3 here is CASSETRSYNEQFF. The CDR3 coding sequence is TGTGCCAGCAGTGAAACTAGGTCCTACAATGAGCAGTTCTTC.

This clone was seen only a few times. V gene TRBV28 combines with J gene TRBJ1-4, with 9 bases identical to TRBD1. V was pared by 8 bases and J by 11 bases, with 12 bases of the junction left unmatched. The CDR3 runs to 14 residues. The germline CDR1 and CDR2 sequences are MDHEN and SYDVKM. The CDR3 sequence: CASGRQGGMMKLFF. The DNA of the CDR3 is TGTGCCAGCGGTAGACAGGGGGGAATGATGAAACTGTTTTTT.

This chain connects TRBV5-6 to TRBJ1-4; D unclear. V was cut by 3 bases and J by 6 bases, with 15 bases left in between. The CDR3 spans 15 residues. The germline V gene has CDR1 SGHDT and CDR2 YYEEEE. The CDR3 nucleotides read TGTGCCAGCAGCTCAATCGGGGTAAACTATGAAAAACTGTTTTTT. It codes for CASSSIGVNYEKLFF.

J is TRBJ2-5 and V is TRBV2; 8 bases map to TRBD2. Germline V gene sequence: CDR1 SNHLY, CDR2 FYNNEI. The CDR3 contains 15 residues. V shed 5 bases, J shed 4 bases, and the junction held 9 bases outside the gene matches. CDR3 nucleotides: TGTGCCAGCAGTACTTACGGGAGGGACGGAGAGACCCAGTACTTC. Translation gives CASSTYGRDGETQYF.